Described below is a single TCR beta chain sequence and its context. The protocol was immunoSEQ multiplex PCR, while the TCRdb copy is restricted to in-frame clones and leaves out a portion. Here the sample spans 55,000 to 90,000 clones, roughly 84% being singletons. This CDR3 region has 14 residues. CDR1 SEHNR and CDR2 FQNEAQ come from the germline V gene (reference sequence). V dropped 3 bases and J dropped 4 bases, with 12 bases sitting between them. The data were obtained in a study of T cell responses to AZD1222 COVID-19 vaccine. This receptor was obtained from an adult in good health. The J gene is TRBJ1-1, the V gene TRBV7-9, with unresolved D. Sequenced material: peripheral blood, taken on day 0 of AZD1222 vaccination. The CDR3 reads CASSLGWGGTEAFF. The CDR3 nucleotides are TGTGCCAGCAGCTTGGGGTGGGGTGGCACTGAAGCTTTCTTT. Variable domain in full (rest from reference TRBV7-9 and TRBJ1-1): DTGVSQNPRHKITKRGQNVTFRCDPISEHNRLYWYRQTLGQGPEFLTYFQNEAQLEKSRLLSDRFSAERPKGSFSTLEIQRTEQGDSAMYLCASSLGWGGTEAFFGQGTRLTVV.